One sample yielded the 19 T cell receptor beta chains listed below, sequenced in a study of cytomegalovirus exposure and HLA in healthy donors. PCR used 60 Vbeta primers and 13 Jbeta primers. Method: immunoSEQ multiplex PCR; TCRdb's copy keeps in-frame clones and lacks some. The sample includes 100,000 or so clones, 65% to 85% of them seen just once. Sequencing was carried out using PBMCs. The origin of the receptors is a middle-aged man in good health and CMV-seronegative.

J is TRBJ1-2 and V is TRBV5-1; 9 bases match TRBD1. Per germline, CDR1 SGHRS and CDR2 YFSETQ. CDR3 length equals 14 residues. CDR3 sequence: CVTAPGDREDGYTF. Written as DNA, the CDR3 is TGCGTCACAGCGCCCGGGGACAGGGAGGATGGCTACACCTTC.

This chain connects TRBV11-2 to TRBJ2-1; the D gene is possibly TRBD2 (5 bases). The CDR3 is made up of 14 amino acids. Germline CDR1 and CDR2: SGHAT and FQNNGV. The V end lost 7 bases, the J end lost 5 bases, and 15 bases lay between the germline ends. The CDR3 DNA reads TGTGCCAGCACCCTAAGTTCCGGGAACAATGAGCAGTTCTTC. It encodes CASTLSSGNNEQFF.

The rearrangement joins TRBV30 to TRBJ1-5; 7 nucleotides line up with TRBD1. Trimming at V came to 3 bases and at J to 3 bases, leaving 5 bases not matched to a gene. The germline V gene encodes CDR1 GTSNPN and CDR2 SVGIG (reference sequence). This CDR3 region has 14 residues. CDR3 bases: TGTGCCTGGAGCGTAGGGACAGTCAATCAGCCCCAGCATTTT. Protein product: CAWSVGTVNQPQHF. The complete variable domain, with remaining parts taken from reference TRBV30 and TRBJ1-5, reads SQTIHQWPATLVQPVGSPLSLECTVEGTSNPNLYWYRQAAGRGLQLLFYSVGIGQISSEVPQNLSASRPQDRQFILSSKKLLLSDSGFYLCAWSVGTVNQPQHFGDGTRLSIL.

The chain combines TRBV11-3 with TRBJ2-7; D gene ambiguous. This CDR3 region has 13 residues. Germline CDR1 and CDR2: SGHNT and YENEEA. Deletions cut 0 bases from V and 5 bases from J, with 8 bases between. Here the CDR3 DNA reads TGTGCCAGCAGCTTAGATGGGCGCCACGAGCAGTACTTC. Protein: CASSLDGRHEQYF.

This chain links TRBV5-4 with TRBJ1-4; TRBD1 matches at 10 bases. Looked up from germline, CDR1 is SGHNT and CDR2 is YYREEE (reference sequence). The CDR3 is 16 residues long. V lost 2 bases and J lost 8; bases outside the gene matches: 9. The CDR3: CASSFGGRQGAEKLFF. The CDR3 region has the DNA TGTGCCAGCAGCTTTGGGGGCCGACAGGGGGCAGAAAAACTGTTTTTT.

CDR3 sequence (DNA): TGTGCCAGCAGCGTAGCCACGGCAGGGACCTACGAGCAGTACTTC. It encodes CASSVATAGTYEQYF. This sequence joins TRBV9 and TRBJ2-7; weak D call: TRBD1 (5 bases). The ends were cut back, 0 bases at V and 2 bases at J, with 12 bases in the middle. The germline V gene has CDR1 SGDLS and CDR2 YYNGEE. The CDR3 sequence is 15 residues long.

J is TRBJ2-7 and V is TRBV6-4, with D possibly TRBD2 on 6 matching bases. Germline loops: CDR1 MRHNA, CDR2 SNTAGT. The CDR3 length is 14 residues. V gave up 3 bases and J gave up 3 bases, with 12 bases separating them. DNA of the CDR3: TGTGCCAGCAGTGATAGGAGGGTCCACTACGAGCAGTACTTC. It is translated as CASSDRRVHYEQYF.

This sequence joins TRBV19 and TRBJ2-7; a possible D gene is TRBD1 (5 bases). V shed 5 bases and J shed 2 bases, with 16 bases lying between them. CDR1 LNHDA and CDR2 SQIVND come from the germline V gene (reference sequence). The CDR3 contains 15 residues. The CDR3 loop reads CASSDSGNPTYEQYF. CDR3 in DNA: TGTGCCAGTAGTGACTCAGGGAATCCCACCTACGAGCAGTACTTC.

The chain's CDR3 is CAISGTDNQPQHF. In nucleotides, the CDR3 is TGTGCCATCAGTGGGACAGATAATCAGCCCCAGCATTTT. The J gene is TRBJ1-5, the V gene TRBV10-3; weak D call: TRBD1 (6 bases). The V end was cut by 4 bases, the J end by 4 bases, with 8 bases between. Germline V gene data show CDR1 as ENHRY and CDR2 as SYGVKD. CDR3 length: 13 residues.

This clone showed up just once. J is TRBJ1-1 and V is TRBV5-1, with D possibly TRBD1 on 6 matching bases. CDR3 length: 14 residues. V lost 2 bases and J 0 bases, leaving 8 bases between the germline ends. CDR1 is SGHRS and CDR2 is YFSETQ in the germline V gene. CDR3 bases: TGCGCCAGCAGCTTTTCAGGGGTGAACACTGAAGCTTTCTTT. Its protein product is CASSFSGVNTEAFF.

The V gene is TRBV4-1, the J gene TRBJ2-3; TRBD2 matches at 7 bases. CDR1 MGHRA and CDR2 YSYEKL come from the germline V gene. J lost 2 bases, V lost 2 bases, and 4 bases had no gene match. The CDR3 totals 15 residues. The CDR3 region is CASSQTGTTTDTQYF. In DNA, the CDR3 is TGCGCCAGCAGCCAAACCGGGACTACCACAGATACGCAGTATTTT.

The CDR3 sequence is CASSLNSGNTGELFF. Here the CDR3 DNA reads TGCGCCAGCAGCTTGAATTCCGGGAACACCGGGGAGCTGTTTTTT. The chain has TRBV5-1 and TRBJ2-2; D ambiguous. This CDR3 has 15 amino acids. V was shortened by 1 base and J by 1 base, with 8 bases between the two germline ends. Per the germline V gene, CDR1 is SGHRS and CDR2 is YFSETQ.

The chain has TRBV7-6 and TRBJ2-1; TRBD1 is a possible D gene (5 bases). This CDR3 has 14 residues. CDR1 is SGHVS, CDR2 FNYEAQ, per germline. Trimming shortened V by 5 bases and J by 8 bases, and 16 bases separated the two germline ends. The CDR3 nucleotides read TGTGCCAGCAGCGTGGGTACAGGTTTGGATGAGCAGTTCTTC. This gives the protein CASSVGTGLDEQFF.

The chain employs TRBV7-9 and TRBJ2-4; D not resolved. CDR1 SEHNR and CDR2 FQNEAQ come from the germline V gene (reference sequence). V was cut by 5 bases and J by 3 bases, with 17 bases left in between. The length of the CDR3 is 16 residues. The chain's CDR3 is CASSPGSWVGKNIQYF. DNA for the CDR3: TGTGCCAGCAGCCCCGGGTCTTGGGTAGGCAAAAACATTCAGTACTTC. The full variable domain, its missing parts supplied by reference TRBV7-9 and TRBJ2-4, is DTGVSQNPRHKITKRGQNVTFRCDPISEHNRLYWYRQTLGQGPEFLTYFQNEAQLEKSRLLSDRFSAERPKGSFSTLEIQRTEQGDSAMYLCASSPGSWVGKNIQYFGAGTRLSVL.

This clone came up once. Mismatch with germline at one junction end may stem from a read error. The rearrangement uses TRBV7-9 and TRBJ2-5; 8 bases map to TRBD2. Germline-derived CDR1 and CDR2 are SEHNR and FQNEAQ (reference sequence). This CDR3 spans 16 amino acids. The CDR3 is CSSSLVQAGARETQYF. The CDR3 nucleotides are TGTTCCAGCAGCTTAGTTCAAGCGGGAGCCCGGGAGACCCAGTACTTC.

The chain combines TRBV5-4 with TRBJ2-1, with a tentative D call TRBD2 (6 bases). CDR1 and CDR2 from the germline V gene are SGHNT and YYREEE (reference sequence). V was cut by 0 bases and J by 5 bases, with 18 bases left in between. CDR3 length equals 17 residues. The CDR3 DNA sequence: TGTGCCAGCAGCTTGGAGGGGAGGCCCGTAATTAACAATGAGCAGTTCTTC. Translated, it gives CASSLEGRPVINNEQFF. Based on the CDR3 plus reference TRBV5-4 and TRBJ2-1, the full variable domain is ETGVTQSPTHLIKTRGQQVTLRCSSQSGHNTVSWYQQALGQGPQFIFQYYREEENGRGNFPPRFSGLQFPNYSSELNVNALELDDSALYLCASSLEGRPVINNEQFFGPGTRLTVL.

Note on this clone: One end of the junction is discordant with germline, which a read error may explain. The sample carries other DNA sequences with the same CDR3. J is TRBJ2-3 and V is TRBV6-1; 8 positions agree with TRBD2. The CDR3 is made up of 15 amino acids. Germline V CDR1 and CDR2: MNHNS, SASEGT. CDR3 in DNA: TGCGCCAGCAGTGAAGAAGGGACTAGTAGGCATACGCAGTATTTT. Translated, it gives CASSEEGTSRHTQYF.

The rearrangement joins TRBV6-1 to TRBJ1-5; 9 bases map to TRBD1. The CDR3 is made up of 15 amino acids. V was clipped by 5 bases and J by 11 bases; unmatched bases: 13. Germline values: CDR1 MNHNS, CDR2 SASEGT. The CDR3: CASSTGGGASVAQHF. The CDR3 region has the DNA TGTGCCAGCAGTACAGGGGGCGGGGCCTCGGTGGCCCAGCATTTT.

The CDR3 protein is CASSPGLAGVQGDTQYF. The CDR3 coding sequence is TGCGCCAGCAGCCCGGGACTAGCGGGAGTACAGGGAGATACGCAGTATTTT. The gene calls are TRBV5-1 and TRBJ2-3; TRBD2 aligns across 14 bases. The ends lost 4 bases at V and 5 bases at J; junction bases unmatched: 9. Per germline, CDR1 SGHRS and CDR2 YFSETQ. This CDR3 contains 17 residues. The entire variable domain, with the rest obtained from reference TRBV5-1 and TRBJ2-3, is as follows: KAGVTQTPRYLIKTRGQQVTLSCSPISGHRSVSWYQQTPGQGLQFLFEYFSETQRNKGNFPGRFSGRQFSNSRSEMNVSTLELGDSALYLCASSPGLAGVQGDTQYFGPGTRLTVL.